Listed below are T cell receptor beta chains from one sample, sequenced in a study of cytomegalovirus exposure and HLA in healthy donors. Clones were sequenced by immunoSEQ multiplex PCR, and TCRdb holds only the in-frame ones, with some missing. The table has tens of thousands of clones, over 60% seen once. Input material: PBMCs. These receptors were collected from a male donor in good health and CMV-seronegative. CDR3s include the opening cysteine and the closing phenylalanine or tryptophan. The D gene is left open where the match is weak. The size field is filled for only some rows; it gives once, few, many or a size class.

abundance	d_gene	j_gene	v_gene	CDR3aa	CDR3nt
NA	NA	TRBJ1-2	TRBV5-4	CASSPDRVNGYTF	TGTGCCAGCAGCCCCGACAGAGTTAATGGCTACACCTTC
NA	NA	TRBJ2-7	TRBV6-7	CASSYSHIDYEQYF	TGTGCCAGCAGTTACTCTCACATCGATTACGAGCAGTACTTC
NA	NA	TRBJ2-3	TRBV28	CASKGVGQYADTQYF	TGTGCCAGCAAGGGAGTCGGACAGTACGCAGATACGCAGTATTTT
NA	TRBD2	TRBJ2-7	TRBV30	CAWRGGSSSEQYF	TGTGCCTGGAGGGGCGGGAGTTCTTCCGAGCAGTACTTC
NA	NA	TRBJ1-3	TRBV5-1	CASSPGTSGNTIYF	TGCGCCAGCAGCCCCGGGACATCTGGAAACACCATATATTTT
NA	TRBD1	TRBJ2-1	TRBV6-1	CASILGQGEYNEQFF	TGTGCCAGCATTTTAGGACAGGGAGAATACAATGAGCAGTTCTTC
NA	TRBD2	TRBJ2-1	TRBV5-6	CASSRTSYNEQFF	TGTGCCAGCAGCCGGACTAGCTACAATGAGCAGTTCTTC
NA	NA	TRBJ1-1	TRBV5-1	CASSLDGATEAFF	TGCGCCAGCAGCTTGGATGGAGCCACTGAAGCTTTCTTT
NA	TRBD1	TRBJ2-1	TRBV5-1	CASSPGTAYNEQFF	TGCGCCAGCAGCCCGGGGACAGCCTACAATGAGCAGTTCTTC
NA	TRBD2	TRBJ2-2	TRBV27	CASSSWAGASPKGELFF	TGTGCCAGCAGCAGCTGGGCGGGAGCCTCCCCCAAGGGGGAGCTGTTTTTT
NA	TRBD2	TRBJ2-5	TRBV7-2	CASRSGTSGGAGETQYF	TGTGCCAGCAGATCCGGGACTAGCGGGGGGGCCGGTGAGACCCAGTACTTC
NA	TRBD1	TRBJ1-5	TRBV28	CASSHKTGLNQPQHF	TGTGCCAGCAGCCACAAGACAGGGCTGAATCAGCCCCAGCATTTT
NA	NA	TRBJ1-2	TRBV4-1	CASSQDLAGSGFYGYTF	TGCGCCAGCAGCCAAGATCTCGCAGGGTCCGGGTTTTATGGCTACACCTTC
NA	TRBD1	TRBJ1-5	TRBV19	CASTRQGVYQPQHF	TGTGCCAGTACCCGACAGGGAGTGTATCAGCCCCAGCATTTT
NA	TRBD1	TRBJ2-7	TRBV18	CASSAGTGTPYEQYF	TGTGCCAGCTCAGCCGGGACAGGGACCCCCTACGAGCAGTACTTC
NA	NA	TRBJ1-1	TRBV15	CATSRGENEAFF	TGTGCCACCAGCAGAGGAGAGAATGAAGCTTTCTTT
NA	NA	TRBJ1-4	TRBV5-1	CASSLGGTNEKLFF	TGCGCCAGCAGCTTGGGAGGGACTAATGAAAAACTGTTTTTT
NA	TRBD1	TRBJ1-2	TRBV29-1	CSVEGQGHGYTF	TGCAGCGTGGAAGGACAGGGTCATGGCTACACCTTC
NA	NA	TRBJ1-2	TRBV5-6	CASSLEAGNTNYGYTF	TGTGCCAGCAGCTTGGAGGCCGGGAACACTAACTATGGCTACACCTTC
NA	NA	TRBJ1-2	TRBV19	CASIGQYGYTF	TGTGCCAGTATCGGACAGTATGGCTACACCTTC
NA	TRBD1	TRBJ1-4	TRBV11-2	CASSLGSRQGFEKLFF	TGTGCCAGCAGCTTAGGGAGCAGACAGGGGTTCGAAAAACTGTTTTTT
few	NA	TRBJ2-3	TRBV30	CAWSAIINTQYF	TGTGCCTGGAGTGCTATAATAAATACGCAGTATTTT
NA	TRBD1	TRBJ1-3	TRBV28	CASSGGTGGTGNTIYF	TGTGCCAGCAGTGGAGGGACAGGGGGCACTGGAAACACCATATATTTT
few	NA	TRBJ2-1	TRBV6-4	CASRIGQTQKQFF	TGTGCCAGCAGGATAGGACAGACGCAAAAGCAGTTCTTC
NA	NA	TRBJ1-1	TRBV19	CASSTLRDKAFF	TGTGCCAGTAGTACTCTCCGGGACAAAGCTTTCTTT
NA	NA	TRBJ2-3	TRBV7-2	CASSAARDLDTQYF	TGTGCCAGCAGCGCGGCCAGGGATCTGGATACGCAGTATTTT
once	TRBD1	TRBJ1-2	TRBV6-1	CASTLRDRTLVGYTF	TGTGCCAGCACCCTACGGGACAGAACCTTGGTTGGCTACACCTTC
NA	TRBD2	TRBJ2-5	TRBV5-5	CASSATLAGYVETQYF	TGTGCCAGCAGCGCGACCCTAGCGGGGTACGTAGAGACCCAGTACTTC
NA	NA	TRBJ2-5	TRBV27	CASSLSSASRYQETQYF	TGTGCCAGCAGTTTATCTTCGGCCAGCAGGTACCAAGAGACCCAGTACTTC
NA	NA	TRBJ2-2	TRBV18	CASSPTSRGTGELFF	TGTGCCAGCTCACCGACCTCACGGGGCACCGGGGAGCTGTTTTTT
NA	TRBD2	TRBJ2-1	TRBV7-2	CASSYTSGRASNEQFF	TGTGCCAGCAGCTACACAAGCGGGAGGGCCTCCAATGAGCAGTTCTTC
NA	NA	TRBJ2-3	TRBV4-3	CASSQELASIDTQYF	TGCGCCAGCAGCCAAGAGCTAGCGTCGATAGATACGCAGTATTTT
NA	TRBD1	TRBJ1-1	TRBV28	CASSRRQGARLAEAFF	TGTGCCAGCAGTCGAAGACAGGGGGCACGGTTAGCTGAAGCTTTCTTT
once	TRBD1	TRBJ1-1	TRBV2	CASSEPDRDLAHTEAFF	TGTGCCAGCAGTGAACCCGACAGGGACCTAGCGCACACTGAAGCTTTCTTT
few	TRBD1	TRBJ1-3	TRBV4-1	CASSQEQYRGSGNTIYF	TGCGCCAGCAGCCAAGAACAGTACAGGGGCTCTGGAAACACCATATATTTT
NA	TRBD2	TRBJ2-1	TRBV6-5	CASSYSPSGVYNEQFF	TGTGCCAGCAGTTACTCACCTAGCGGGGTTTACAATGAGCAGTTCTTC
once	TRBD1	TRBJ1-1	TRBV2	CASQDRVFSEAFF	TGTGCCAGCCAAGACAGGGTTTTTTCGGAAGCTTTCTTT
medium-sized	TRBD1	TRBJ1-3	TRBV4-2	CASSQEPTGEASGNTIYF	TGTGCCAGCAGCCAAGAACCGACAGGGGAAGCGAGTGGAAACACCATATATTTT
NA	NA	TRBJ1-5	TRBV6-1	CASSEVSTAQPQHF	TGTGCCAGCAGTGAAGTGTCAACAGCCCAGCCCCAGCATTTT
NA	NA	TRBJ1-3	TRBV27	CASSLKDGSSGNTIYF	TGTGCCAGCAGTTTAAAAGACGGGAGCTCTGGAAACACCATATATTTT
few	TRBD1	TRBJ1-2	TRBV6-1	CASSDLGGRGSNYGYTF	TGTGCCAGCAGTGATCTCGGAGGCAGGGGGTCTAACTATGGCTACACCTTC
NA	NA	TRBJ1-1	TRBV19	CASNEMGLSTEAFF	TGTGCCAGTAATGAAATGGGACTTTCCACTGAAGCTTTCTTT
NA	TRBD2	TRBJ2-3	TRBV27	CASRVTLAGDTQYF	TGTGCCAGCAGAGTAACTCTAGCGGGAGATACGCAGTATTTT
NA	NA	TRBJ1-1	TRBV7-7	CASSLGQNTEAFF	TGTGCTAGCAGCTTAGGACAGAATACTGAAGCTTTCTTT
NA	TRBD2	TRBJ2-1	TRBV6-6	CASSYTGGTTDEQFF	TGTGCCAGCAGTTACACGGGAGGTACCACCGATGAGCAGTTCTTC
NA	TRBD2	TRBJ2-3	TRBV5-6	CASSWFRTSGTDTQYF	TGTGCCAGCAGTTGGTTTCGGACTAGCGGCACAGATACGCAGTATTTT
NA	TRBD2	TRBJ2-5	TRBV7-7	CASSLQAGGGETQYF	TGTGCTAGCAGCTTACAAGCGGGAGGTGGTGAGACCCAGTACTTC
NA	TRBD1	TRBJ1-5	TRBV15	CATSSKPGQGAYQPQHF	TGTGCCACCAGCAGCAAGCCGGGACAGGGGGCTTATCAGCCCCAGCATTTT
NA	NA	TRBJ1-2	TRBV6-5	CASSYSVVRDNYGYTF	TGTGCCAGCAGTTACTCTGTAGTGAGAGATAACTATGGCTACACCTTC
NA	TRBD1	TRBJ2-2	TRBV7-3	CASSPDRANTGELFF	TGTGCCAGCAGCCCGGACAGGGCGAACACCGGGGAGCTGTTTTTT
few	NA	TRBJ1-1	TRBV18	CASSGGDTEAFF	TGTGCCAGCTCAGGGGGGGACACTGAAGCTTTCTTT
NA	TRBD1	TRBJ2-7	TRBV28	CASSSTGTGGNEQYF	TGTGCCAGCAGTTCTACCGGGACAGGGGGCAACGAGCAGTACTTC
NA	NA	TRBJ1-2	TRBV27	CASTQTSSAGTTYGYTF	TGTGCCAGCACCCAAACTTCGTCCGCAGGGACTACCTATGGCTACACCTTC